These 27 T cell receptor beta chains came from one sample sequenced in a study of blood T cell repertoires in COVID-19. TCRdb keeps only in-frame clones here, not all; method: immunoSEQ multiplex PCR. The sample consists of about 25,000 clones, more than 65% of them appearing once. The sample consisted of peripheral blood. The receptors shown here come from a middle-aged man with active or convalescent COVID-19.

J is TRBJ2-7 and V is TRBV27, with D perhaps matching TRBD1 (5 bases). The CDR3 sequence is 14 residues long. V was shortened by 5 bases and J by 5 bases, with 16 bases between the two germline ends. CDR1 MNHEY and CDR2 SMNVEV come from the germline V gene (reference sequence). The CDR3 loop is CASSKPQGPHEQYF. The DNA for the CDR3 is TGTGCCAGCAGTAAGCCGCAGGGTCCCCACGAGCAGTACTTC.

As concerns this clone: At one of its ends the junction is not consistent with the germline gene, which may arise from a read error. This sequence joins TRBV7-7 and TRBJ2-5, with unresolved D. The CDR3 runs to 12 residues. The germline V gene has CDR1 SSHAT and CDR2 FNYEAQ (reference sequence). The CDR3 here is CASSRPRETQYF. CDR3 DNA: TGTGCTAGCAGCCGCCCCAGGGAGACCCAGTACTTC.

The gene calls are TRBV15 and TRBJ1-5; 7 nucleotides match TRBD1. The CDR3 is made up of 14 amino acids. With V trimmed by 8 bases and J by 4 bases, 8 bases remained unmatched. The V gene's germline CDR1 is LNHNV and CDR2 YYDKDF (reference sequence). The chain's CDR3 is CATSIGTENQPQHF. In nucleotides, the CDR3 is TGTGCCACCTCAATAGGGACAGAAAATCAGCCCCAGCATTTT.

This chain uses TRBV15 with TRBJ2-5, with 7 bases that match TRBD1. There are 14 residues in the CDR3. The V segment lost 0 bases and the J segment 2 bases; nucleotides outside the gene matches: 0. Germline V CDR1 and CDR2: LNHNV, YYDKDF (reference sequence). The CDR3 region is CATSRDRGQETQYF. The CDR3 nucleotides read TGTGCCACCAGCAGAGACAGGGGGCAAGAGACCCAGTACTTC.

The gene calls are TRBV5-1 and TRBJ2-1; D might be TRBD2 (6 bases). The CDR3 extends over 14 amino acids. Trimming shortened V by 0 bases and J by 9 bases, and 13 bases separated the two germline ends. Looked up from germline, CDR1 is SGHRS and CDR2 is YFSETQ. DNA of the CDR3: TGCGCCAGCAGCTTGGTTTCACTAGCTCTTGAGCAGTTCTTC. Translated: CASSLVSLALEQFF.

The rearrangement uses TRBV12-3 or TRBV12-4 and TRBJ2-3; D gene uncertain. Trimming took off 1 base at V and 4 bases at J, with 6 bases between the two ends. This CDR3 has 13 residues. CDR3 in amino acids: CASSLGEADTQYF. The CDR3 DNA reads TGTGCCAGCAGTTTAGGAGAAGCAGATACGCAGTATTTT.

The chain recombines TRBV1 with TRBJ2-1; the table gives TRBD2 as D, unverified against the DNA. TRBV1 represents a pseudogene. This CDR3 comprises 17 residues. Written as DNA, the CDR3 is TGCACCAGCAGCCGTAGGCTCCCACCGGGACTAGCAAATGAGCAGTTCTTC. Its protein is CTSSRRLPPGLANEQFF.

The chain carries TRBV7-9 and TRBJ1-4; 8 bases map to TRBD1. The CDR3 has 14 residues. The J segment lost 8 bases and the V segment lost 3 bases, leaving 5 bases of the junction unmatched. The germline V gene has CDR1 SEHNR and CDR2 FQNEAQ (reference sequence). The CDR3 protein is CASSLRQGSEKLFF. The CDR3 DNA sequence: TGTGCCAGCAGCTTGCGACAGGGGAGCGAAAAACTGTTTTTT.

The CDR3 region is CASSRRDGRDTQYF. The DNA of the CDR3 is TGTGCCAGCAGTCGGAGGGACGGGAGAGATACGCAGTATTTT. V is TRBV27 and J is TRBJ2-3; a possible D gene is TRBD2 (6 bases). Germline V lookup: CDR1 MNHEY, CDR2 SMNVEV (reference sequence). The CDR3 is 14 residues long. Trimming stripped 5 bases from V and 5 bases from J, with 14 bases between.

V and J are TRBV19 and TRBJ1-1; TRBD1 might be the D (5 bases). The V and J ends lost 8 bases and 8 bases respectively, with 21 bases between them. CDR3 size: 14 residues. Germline V gene sequence: CDR1 LNHDA, CDR2 SQIVND (reference sequence). In nucleotides, the CDR3 is TGTGCCAGTGTTATGCGTGGGGCGGGAGCAGAAGCTTTCTTT. It specifies CASVMRGAGAEAFF. The full variable domain, rest sourced from reference TRBV19 and TRBJ1-1, is DGGITQSPKYLFRKEGQNVTLSCEQNLNHDAMYWYRQDPGQGLRLIYYSQIVNDFQKGDIAEGYSVSREKKESFPLTVTSAQKNPTAFYLCASVMRGAGAEAFFGQGTRLTVV.

The CDR3 bases are TGTGCCAGCAGGGAGGAGGGTTCACCCCTCCACTTT. Encoded protein: CASREEGSPLHF. The rearrangement links TRBV6-5 to TRBJ1-6; D call uncertain. Germline V gene sequence: CDR1 MNHEY, CDR2 SVGAGI. Between the trimmed V and J ends, which lost 6 bases and 9 bases, there was a span of 9 bases. The CDR3 consists of 12 residues.

The chain joins TRBV7-3 to TRBJ2-1; possible D gene TRBD2, 5 bases. The ends were cut back, 0 bases at V and 9 bases at J, with 9 bases in the middle. The CDR3 is 13 residues long. Germline-derived CDR1 and CDR2 are SGHTA and FQGTGA. CDR3 coding DNA: TGTGCCAGCAGCTTAACGTCCGCGGGTGAGCAGTTCTTC. This sequence encodes CASSLTSAGEQFF. The entire variable domain, with the rest obtained from reference TRBV7-3 and TRBJ2-1, is as follows: GAGVSQTPSNKVTEKGKYVELRCDPISGHTALYWYRQSLGQGPEFLIYFQGTGAADDSGLPNDRFFAVRPEGSVSTLKIQRTERGDSAVYLCASSLTSAGEQFFGPGTRLTVL.

This clone has only a few counts. The chain combines TRBV11-3 with TRBJ2-1, with D maybe TRBD2 (6 bases). The length of the CDR3 is 14 residues. CDR1 is SGHNT and CDR2 is YENEEA in the germline V gene. Trimming took off 1 base at V and 5 bases at J, with 9 bases between the two ends. CDR3 DNA: TGTGCCAGCAGCTTAGCCGGACTAAACAATGAGCAGTTCTTC. Its translation: CASSLAGLNNEQFF.

The sample holds one count of this clone. The chain employs TRBV2 and TRBJ1-3, with unresolved D. The CDR3 is made up of 14 amino acids. Trimming pared 4 bases from V and 1 base from J, leaving 8 bases between. Germline CDR1 and CDR2: SNHLY and FYNNEI. The CDR3, as DNA: TGTGCCAGCAGTGTTCACGGGTCTGGAAACACCATATATTTT. This translates into CASSVHGSGNTIYF.

V is TRBV5-5 and J is TRBJ2-7; 7 nucleotides align to TRBD1. CDR1 and CDR2 (germline): SGHKS, YYEKEE (reference sequence). The CDR3 runs to 13 residues. J was trimmed by 4 bases and V by 2 bases; bases with no gene match: 3. In DNA form, the CDR3 reads TGTGCCAGCAGCTTCGGGACAGATTACGAGCAGTACTTC. It translates to CASSFGTDYEQYF.

The chain recombines TRBV24-1 with TRBJ1-5; D call uncertain. V was trimmed by 1 base and J by 2 bases, leaving 11 bases between them. Germline V lookup: CDR1 KGHDR, CDR2 SFDVKD. The CDR3 has 16 residues. CDR3 amino acids: CATSDFIRERNQPQHF. As DNA, the CDR3 is TGTGCCACCAGTGATTTTATAAGGGAGCGCAATCAGCCCCAGCATTTT.

The chain recombines TRBV30 with TRBJ1-2; 8 positions match TRBD1. Looked up from germline, CDR1 is GTSNPN and CDR2 is SVGIG (reference sequence). The junction had 9 bases not matched to a gene; V was cut back by 4 bases and J by 11 bases. This CDR3 has 12 amino acids. The CDR3 is CAWTSDRGPYTF. DNA of the CDR3: TGTGCCTGGACCTCCGACAGGGGACCTTACACCTTC.

The chain uses TRBV27 and TRBJ2-1, with a possible D match to TRBD2 (7 bases). V lost 10 bases and J lost 5, with 18 bases in between. This CDR3 contains 14 residues. Germline V lookup: CDR1 MNHEY, CDR2 SMNVEV (reference sequence). In DNA, the CDR3 is TGTGCCACTCAAGGGGGGGGGTGGAACAATGAGCAGTTCTTC. This codes for CATQGGGWNNEQFF.

This clone was counted a single time. The chain combines TRBV5-1 with TRBJ2-1, with a weak D call TRBD1 (6 bases). Germline CDR1 is SGHRS and CDR2 is YFSETQ. The CDR3 covers 18 residues. With 4 bases removed from V and 2 bases from J, the gap between germline ends came to 22 bases. In DNA form, the CDR3 reads TGCGCCAGCAGCCCGGCTCAGGGGTCCCCGAGGGCCTACAATGAGCAGTTCTTC. Residues: CASSPAQGSPRAYNEQFF.

This clone was detected once. The V call is TRBV28, the J call TRBJ2-5; TRBD2 agrees at 13 bases. Germline V gene data show CDR1 as MDHEN and CDR2 as SYDVKM. The CDR3 loop spans 14 amino acids. CDR3 sequence reads: CGTNRGLAGETQYF. The CDR3 coding sequence is TGTGGAACCAACAGGGGACTAGCGGGGGAGACCCAGTACTTC.

V usage is TRBV28 and J usage is TRBJ2-1; 8 bases are a match to TRBD2. Germline trimming cut 4 bases from V and 5 bases from J; bases unmatched to any gene: 13. The CDR3 sequence is 17 residues long. Per the germline V gene, CDR1 is MDHEN and CDR2 is SYDVKM. CDR3 region: CASSSGGLAGADNEQFF. The CDR3 nucleotides read TGTGCCAGCAGTTCGGGGGGGCTAGCCGGAGCGGACAATGAGCAGTTCTTC.

The chain couples TRBV2 to TRBJ1-6; 8 bases are a match to TRBD1. The CDR3 length is 14 residues. V shed 4 bases and J 7 bases; nucleotides not matched to a gene: 3. CDR1 is SNHLY, CDR2 FYNNEI, per germline. The CDR3 loop is CASSAGGLNSPLHF. The CDR3 bases are TGTGCCAGCAGTGCAGGGGGCCTAAATTCACCCCTCCACTTT.

V is TRBV7-9 and J is TRBJ2-3; 9 bases align to TRBD1. J gave up 5 bases and V 5 bases, and 11 bases lay outside the gene matches. The germline V gene encodes CDR1 SEHNR and CDR2 FQNEAQ (reference sequence). CDR3 length equals 16 residues. The CDR3 DNA follows: TGTGCCAGCAGCGCGAGGGGGGGACAGGGAATAGATACGCAGTATTTT. As protein: CASSARGGQGIDTQYF. Full variable domain (remainder filled in from reference TRBV7-9 and TRBJ2-3): DTGVSQNPRHKITKRGQNVTFRCDPISEHNRLYWYRQTLGQGPEFLTYFQNEAQLEKSRLLSDRFSAERPKGSFSTLEIQRTEQGDSAMYLCASSARGGQGIDTQYFGPGTRLTVL.

This clone was counted only a few times. The V call is TRBV28, the J call TRBJ1-3, with D uncertain. The V gene's germline CDR1 is MDHEN and CDR2 SYDVKM. V was cut by 6 bases and J by 4 bases, with 7 bases left in between. CDR3 length: 12 residues. CDR3 in amino acids: CASRLGGNTIYF. CDR3 in DNA: TGTGCCAGCAGACTAGGGGGAAACACCATATATTTT.

The V gene is TRBV5-1, the J gene TRBJ2-7; 7 bases fit TRBD1. CDR3 length: 13 amino acids. CDR1 and CDR2 (germline): SGHRS, YFSETQ. With V trimmed by 2 bases and J by 4 bases, 3 bases remained unmatched. The CDR3: CASSFEGQYEQYF. The CDR3 DNA is TGCGCCAGCAGCTTTGAGGGACAGTACGAGCAGTACTTC.

This chain connects TRBV29-1 to TRBJ2-1, with 9 bases fitting TRBD2. CDR1 and CDR2 (germline): SQVTM, ANQGSEA. The J segment lost 1 base and the V segment lost 5 bases, leaving 6 bases of the junction unmatched. The CDR3 spans 15 residues. DNA of the CDR3: TGCAGCGTTATTGCGCGGGAGGGGTCCTACAATGAGCAGTTCTTC. Encoded protein: CSVIAREGSYNEQFF.

The CDR3 is CASSFTGTGDYEQYF. CDR3 DNA: TGTGCCAGCAGCTTTACCGGGACAGGGGACTACGAGCAGTACTTC. The genes are TRBV5-4 and TRBJ2-7, with 10 bases lining up with TRBD1. With 2 bases clipped from V and 3 bases from J, the junction kept 5 bases outside the gene matches. Germline lookup yields CDR1 SGHNT and CDR2 YYREEE (reference sequence). The CDR3 consists of 15 residues.